This TCR beta chain stems from a study of immune evolution from preneoplasia to lung adenocarcinoma. Study as a whole: HLA loss of heterozygosity: under 7.5% AIS, about 15% MIA, more than 25% ADC, none AAH. Overall study results and limits: From normal lung to invasive adenocarcinoma, top clone frequencies appeared to decrease. Later-stage lesions seemingly showed higher T cell density and diversity than normal lung.

Of note for this clone: Its antigen is not identified.

Germline V gene data show CDR1 as SGDLS and CDR2 as YYNGEE. The CDR3 has 12 residues. V gave up 4 bases and J gave up 6 bases; unmatched junction bases: 3. Nucleic acids came from premalignant or tumor cells enriched by macro-dissection. Assay: immunoSEQ multiplex PCR; the TCRdb copy retains only in-frame clones and omits some. The sample shows more than 25,000 clones, about 76% of them seen only once. The chain employs TRBV9 and TRBJ2-7; 8 positions agree with TRBD2. Material: FFPE invasive lung adenocarcinoma tissue. The sequence derives from a person between 55 and 69 years old with invasive lung adenocarcinoma. Some clones in this sample may be carry-over from other donors' samples. Here the CDR3 reads CASSPGGLEQYF. The CDR3 DNA reads TGTGCCAGCAGCCCGGGAGGGCTCGAGCAGTACTTC.